The entry below gives a single T cell receptor beta chain sequence along with its context. Its antigen remains unidentified. Through a sample-barcoded 5' primer and a J-beta primer mix, a second PCR was run for roughly 7 to 12 cycles. Each CDR3 protein gets one entry after TCRdb re-called the 5' RACE reads with MiXCR. The sample consists of around 650,000 distinct CDR3 sequences, about 43% of them appearing once. This record belongs to a study of blood T cells in healthy people across ages. Findings and caveats of the study: Among T cells, TCR beta diversity per million cells dropped roughly linearly as age rose. Possibly confounding the expanded clonotype changes was the fact that donor CMV status was unknown.

Trimming took 6 bases from V and 5 from J; bases not matched to a gene: 11. The CDR3 consists of 15 residues. The genes are TRBV12-3 or TRBV12-4 and TRBJ2-7; 9 positions match TRBD1. Sequencing was carried out using blood. This sequence originates from a man aged 80 or over in good health. CDR3 residues: CASRENGQGSHEQYF. The CDR3 nucleotides are TGTGCCAGCAGGGAAAATGGACAGGGGTCCCACGAGCAGTACTTC.